This TCR beta chain was sequenced in a study of shared clonotypes between healthy human individuals (dated by TCRdb to the early 2020s). About the study as a whole: A few men and a couple of women, aged 18 to 49 years, made up the cohort. Different laboratories and diverse techniques were used to prepare libraries and sequence TCR repertoires, to increase sequencing depth and limit assay-specific biases. To estimate repertoire size and how much clonotypes are shared between individuals, the study performed deep sequencing of blood TCR repertoires from about 5 healthy adults. Each donor's leukapheresis produced roughly between roughly 0.85 and 10 billion PBMCs. Per donor, three plates each were used for CD4 naive and CD4 memory, two for CD8 naive, and one for CD8 memory.

Points the paper makes about the study in general: Sampling was restricted to blood, and TCR repertoires in tissues likely differ from the TCR repertoires found in blood. Clonotypes shared by all four sorted-subset donors showed higher generation probabilities than non-shared clonotypes. Incomplete sequencing was indicated by rarefaction of sorted-subset datasets, despite the large sequencing depth. Naive subsets generally had larger estimated clonotype richness than memory subsets did. Because the study included only a small number of donors, the genetic and exposure-history diversity represented was limited. About 5% of naive CD4, 3.5% of naive CD8, roughly 2.5% of memory CD4, and more than 0.35% of memory CD8 clonotypes were shared across a few donors. Based on pairwise subsampling, the degree of clonotype sharing among donors was expected to be affected by sequencing depth.

Concerning this clone itself: Its antigen has not been determined. The input lacks base qualities; no much larger clone sits a single base away.

The donors were healthy, HIV-negative adults with no recently reported acute infections or vaccinations. Every donor was a Caucasian adult living in Nashville, Tennessee, USA. CD4+ T cells were enriched through magnetic negative selection, after which naive cells were positively selected on CD45RA and the remaining negative fraction served as the memory subset. Blood was collected by leukapheresis, and PBMCs were isolated by Ficoll-Histopaque density gradient centrifugation and then cryopreserved in liquid nitrogen vapor phase. Analytical flow cytometry was used to check the purity and quantity of each magnetically sorted T cell population. Each sorted fraction had its genomic DNA isolated and then quantified by UV absorbance on a Nanodrop 2000c. Using the deep immunoSEQ assay, multiplex PCR amplified TCR CDR3 regions from genomic DNA. Extracted genomic DNA from each cell subset was distributed evenly across all wells of several immunoSEQ 96-well plates, and each plate was treated as a replicate. For sorted subsets, each replicate PCR was loaded with about 0.2 ug genomic DNA, equivalent to some 27,000 T cell genomes. The purified libraries were quantified using a Qubit 3.0 fluorometer, sized with a Bioanalyzer 2100, and then quantified again using the KAPA Library Quantification kit. Every immunoSEQ 96-well plate was sequenced on a separate single-read 150-cycle Illumina NextSeq 550 flow cell. In the paper's pipeline: Because only junctional sequences without quality scores were contained in the immunoSEQ output, filtering matching that applied to full-length reads could not be performed. To assign V/J genes and CDR3, sequences were annotated using PyIR, a Python wrapper for IgBLAST v1.9, with IMGT germline references. Reads were filtered out if the reads had weak V/J assignments (E-value above 1e-6), no CDR3, stop codons, out-of-frame junctions, or ambiguous translated residues. V3J clonotypes were defined as sequences sharing the same inferred V gene, J gene, and CDR3 amino acid sequence. Percentage overlap between repertoires was computed as shared unique clonotypes divided by the size of the smaller repertoire. Repertoire richness was assessed with RTK rarefaction, the Chao1 estimator, and Recon v2.1 estimates of unobserved clonotypes. For all TCRbeta clonotypes obtained by the gDNA method from a handful of donors, generation probabilities were computed with OLGA. Entries here come from immuneACCESS through TCRdb and include only in-frame sequences with V and J called. Some clones fail to appear in such tables; in the studies checked, an unresolved V gene covers under half of the shortfall, and the cause of the remainder is unknown. V and J calls and clone size are copied from that table; D and trimming were computed from the DNA. Within this sample are around 1.1 million clones, with approximately 78% of them counted one time only. Roughly 0.55% of the sample is in the top ten clones.

This receptor was taken from a man younger than 35 in good health. Some clones in this sample may be carry-over from other donors' samples. Sequenced material: memory CD4+ T cells from PBMCs. The cell subset or site label for this specimen denotes: CD45RA-negative fraction.

This receptor carries the CDR3 CASRRTGGIYGYTF. The sequenced DNA: TGTGCCAGCAGGAGGACAGGGGGCATCTATGGCTACACCTTC. The chain is encoded by TRBV27 joined to TRBJ1-2; TRBD1 lines up with 11 middle nucleotides. As encoded in the germline V gene (reference sequence), CDR1 is MNHEY while CDR2 is SMNVEV. Germline trimming: 6 bases from V, 4 bases from J; junction bases outside gene matches: 4. Its CDR3 holds 14 amino acids, cysteine through phenylalanine. Only the CDR3 portion is preserved as DNA: 42 bases, with reading frame beginning at the first base.